Below, one T cell receptor beta chain is given with its context. The junction departs from the called germline gene at one end, perhaps through a read error. These data originate in a study of blood T cell repertoires in COVID-19. As for the study in general: Spain, Italy and the United States supplied samples that represented acute and convalescent COVID-19. PBMCs, B-cell-depleted T cells, or T cells provided the cDNA or gDNA that made up the material.

Data came from immunoSEQ multiplex PCR; TCRdb stores just in-frame clones and leaves some out. This sample has 40,000 to 45,000 clones, with roughly 90% found just once. Germline CDR1 LGHDT, CDR2 YNNKEL (reference sequence). This CDR3 has 11 amino acids. The V call is TRBV3-1 (or the pseudogene TRBV3-2), the J call TRBJ1-2; D not resolved. Source material: peripheral blood. This sequence originates from a human donor in a cohort sampled during active COVID-19. The chain's CDR3 is CASSQVSQFIF. DNA for the CDR3: TGTGCCAGCAGCCAAGTCTCTCAGTTCATCTTC.